Reported below is one T cell receptor (beta chain). Primers included in the PCR were 60 Vbeta and 13 Jbeta primers. Sequencing used immunoSEQ multiplex PCR; TCRdb keeps in-frame clones, though not all of them. The sample lists fewer than 120,000 clones; under 85% were seen once. The data derive from a study of cytomegalovirus exposure and HLA in healthy donors. The CDR3 consists of 14 residues. Germline V gene sequence: CDR1 SGHTA, CDR2 FQGTGA. J was trimmed by 6 bases and V by 5 bases; bases with no gene match: 3. The chain is built from TRBV7-3 and TRBJ2-3; 12 nucleotides align to TRBD2. Sequenced input: PBMCs. This receptor was obtained from a man younger than 45 in good health and CMV-seropositive. The CDR3 DNA reads TGTGCCAGCAGCCGAGGACTAGCGGGGGATACGCAGTATTTT. Translating it yields CASSRGLAGDTQYF. Full variable domain (rest looked up from reference TRBV7-3 and TRBJ2-3): GAGVSQTPSNKVTEKGKYVELRCDPISGHTALYWYRQSLGQGPEFLIYFQGTGAADDSGLPNDRFFAVRPEGSVSTLKIQRTERGDSAVYLCASSRGLAGDTQYFGPGTRLTVL.